The text below deals with one TCR beta chain. This sample also contains other DNA sequences that code for the same CDR3. Trimming at V came to 0 bases and at J to 7 bases, leaving 2 bases not matched to a gene. The germline V gene encodes CDR1 SGHTA and CDR2 FQGNSA. This CDR3 comprises 14 residues. The record originates from a study of Ad26.COV2.S vaccination and SARS-CoV-2 variants. In the study overall: Ad26.COV2.S was injected intramuscularly once or twice, 56 days apart.

Only in-frame clones appear in the TCRdb table, and some are missing; sequencing was by immunoSEQ multiplex PCR. The sample consists of 400,000 to 500,000 clones, roughly 90% of them appearing once. The treatment: some 19 received Ad26.COV2.S at low or high dose, single or two shots; 5 received placebo; per-sample allocation not given. The samples date from day 63 after the first vaccine or placebo injection. The chain combines TRBV7-2 with TRBJ1-2, with 10 positions matching TRBD1. Sequencing was performed on peripheral blood, taken in a trial of Ad26.COV2.S vaccine versus placebo. The TCR originated in a person between 18 and 60 years old who received the Ad26.COV2.S COVID-19 vaccine or a placebo. CDR3 amino acids: CASSLAGQGFGYTF. The CDR3 DNA follows: TGTGCCAGCAGCTTAGCGGGACAGGGGTTTGGCTACACCTTC.